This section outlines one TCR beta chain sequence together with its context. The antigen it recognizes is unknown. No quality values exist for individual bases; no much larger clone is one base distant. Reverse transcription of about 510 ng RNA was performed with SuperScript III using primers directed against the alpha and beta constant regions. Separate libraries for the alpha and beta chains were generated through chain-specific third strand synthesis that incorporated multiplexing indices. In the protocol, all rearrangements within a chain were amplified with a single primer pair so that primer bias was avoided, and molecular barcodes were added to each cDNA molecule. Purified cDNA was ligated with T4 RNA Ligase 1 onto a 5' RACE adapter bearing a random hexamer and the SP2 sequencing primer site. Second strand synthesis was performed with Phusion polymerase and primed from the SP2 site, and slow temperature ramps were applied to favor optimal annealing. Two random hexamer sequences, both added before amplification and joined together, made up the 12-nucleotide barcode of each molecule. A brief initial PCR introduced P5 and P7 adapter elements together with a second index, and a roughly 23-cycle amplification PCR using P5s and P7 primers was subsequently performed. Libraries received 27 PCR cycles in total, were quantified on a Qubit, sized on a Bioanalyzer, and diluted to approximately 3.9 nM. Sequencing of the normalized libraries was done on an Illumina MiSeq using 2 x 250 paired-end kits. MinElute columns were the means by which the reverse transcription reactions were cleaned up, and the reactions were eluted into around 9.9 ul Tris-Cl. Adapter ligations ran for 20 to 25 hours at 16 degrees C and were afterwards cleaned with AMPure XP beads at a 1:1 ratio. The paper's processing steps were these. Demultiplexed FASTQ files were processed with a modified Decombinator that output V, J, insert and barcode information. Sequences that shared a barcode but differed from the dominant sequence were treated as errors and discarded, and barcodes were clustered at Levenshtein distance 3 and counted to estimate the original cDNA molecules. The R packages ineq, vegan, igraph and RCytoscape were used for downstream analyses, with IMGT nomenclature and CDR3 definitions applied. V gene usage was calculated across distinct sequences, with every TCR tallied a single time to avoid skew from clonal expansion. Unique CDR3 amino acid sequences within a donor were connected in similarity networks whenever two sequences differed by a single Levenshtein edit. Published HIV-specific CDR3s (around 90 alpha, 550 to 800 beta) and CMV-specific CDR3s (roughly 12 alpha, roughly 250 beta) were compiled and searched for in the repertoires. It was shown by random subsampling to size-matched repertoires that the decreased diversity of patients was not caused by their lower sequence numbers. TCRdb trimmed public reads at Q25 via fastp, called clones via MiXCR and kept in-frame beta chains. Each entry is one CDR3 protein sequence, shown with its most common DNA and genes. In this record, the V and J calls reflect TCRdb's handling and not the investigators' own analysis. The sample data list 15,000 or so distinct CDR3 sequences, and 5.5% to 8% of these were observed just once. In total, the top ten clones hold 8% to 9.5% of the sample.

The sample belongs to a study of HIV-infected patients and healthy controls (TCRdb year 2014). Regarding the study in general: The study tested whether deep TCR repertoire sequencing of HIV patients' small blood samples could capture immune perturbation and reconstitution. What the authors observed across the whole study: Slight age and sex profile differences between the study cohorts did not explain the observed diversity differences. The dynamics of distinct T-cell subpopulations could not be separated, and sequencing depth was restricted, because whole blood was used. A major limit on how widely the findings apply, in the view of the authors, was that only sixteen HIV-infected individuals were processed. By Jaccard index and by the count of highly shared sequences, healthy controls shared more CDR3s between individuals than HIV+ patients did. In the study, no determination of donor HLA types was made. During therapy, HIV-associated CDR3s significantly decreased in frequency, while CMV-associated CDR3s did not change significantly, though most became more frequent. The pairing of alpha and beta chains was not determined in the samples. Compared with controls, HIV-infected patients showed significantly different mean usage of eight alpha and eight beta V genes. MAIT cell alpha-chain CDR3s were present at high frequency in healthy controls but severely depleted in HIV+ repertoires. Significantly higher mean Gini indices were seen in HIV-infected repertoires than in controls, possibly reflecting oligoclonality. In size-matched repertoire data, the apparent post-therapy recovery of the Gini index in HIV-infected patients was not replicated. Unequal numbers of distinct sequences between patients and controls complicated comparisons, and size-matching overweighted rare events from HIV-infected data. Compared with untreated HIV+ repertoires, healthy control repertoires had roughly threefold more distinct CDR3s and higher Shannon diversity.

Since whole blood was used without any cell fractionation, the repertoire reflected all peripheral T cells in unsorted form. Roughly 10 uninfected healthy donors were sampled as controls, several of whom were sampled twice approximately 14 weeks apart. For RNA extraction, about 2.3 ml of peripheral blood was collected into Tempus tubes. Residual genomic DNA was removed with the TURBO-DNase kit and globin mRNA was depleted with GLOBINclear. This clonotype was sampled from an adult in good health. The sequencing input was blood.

The nucleotides are TGCAGTGCTAGGGGCGGCGACAGGGCCCCCTACGAGCAGTACTTC. This sequence encodes CSARGGDRAPYEQYF. In this chain, TRBV20-1 is recombined with TRBJ2-7; TRBD1 matches 7 bases in the middle. The CDR3 runs 15 amino acids, cysteine and phenylalanine included. The DNA shown is the 45-base CDR3, in frame from base 1. From the germline V gene (reference sequence), CDR1 is DFQATT and CDR2 is SNEGSKA. Germline trimming amounts to 3 bases on V and 2 bases on J, with 10 as the count of junction bases outside the gene matches.